This record looks at one TCR beta chain sequence and its context. The antigen is not known. The sample originates from a study of cytomegalovirus exposure and HLA in healthy donors. Between the trimmed V and J ends, which lost 3 bases and 8 bases, there was a span of 18 bases. This CDR3 comprises 15 residues. CDR1 and CDR2 (germline): MNHEY, SMNVEV (reference sequence). The data were produced by immunoSEQ multiplex PCR, yet TCRdb's version contains in-frame clones alone and is incomplete. This repertoire shows approximately 220,000 clones, over 80% found once; its top ten account for over 12%. General study findings and limits: In vitro data verified a few CMV-associated chains as specific for CMV antigens. The authors listed 150 to 200 TCR beta chains as cytomegalovirus-associated.

A roughly 120-subject validation cohort, separate from the approximately 610-subject first cohort, supplied the donors. The V gene is TRBV27, the J gene TRBJ2-3, with D perhaps assigned TRBD1 or TRBD2 (7 bases each). This sequence originates from a woman younger than 45 in good health and CMV-seropositive. Sample: PBMCs. CDR3 in DNA: TGTGCCAGCAGTTTTGGGAGAGGGGAGGGGGCTACGCAGTATTTT. Translating gives CASSFGRGEGATQYF.